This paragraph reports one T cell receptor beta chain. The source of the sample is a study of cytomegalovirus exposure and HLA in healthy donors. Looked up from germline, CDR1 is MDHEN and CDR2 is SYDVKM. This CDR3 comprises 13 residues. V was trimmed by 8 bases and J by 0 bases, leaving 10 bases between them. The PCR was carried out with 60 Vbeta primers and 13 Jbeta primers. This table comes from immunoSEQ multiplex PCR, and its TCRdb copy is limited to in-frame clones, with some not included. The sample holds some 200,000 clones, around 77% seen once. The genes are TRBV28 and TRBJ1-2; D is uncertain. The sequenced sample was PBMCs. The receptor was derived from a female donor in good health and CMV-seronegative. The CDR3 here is CASQGGTNYGYTF. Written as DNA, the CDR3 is TGTGCCAGCCAAGGAGGGACTAACTATGGCTACACCTTC.